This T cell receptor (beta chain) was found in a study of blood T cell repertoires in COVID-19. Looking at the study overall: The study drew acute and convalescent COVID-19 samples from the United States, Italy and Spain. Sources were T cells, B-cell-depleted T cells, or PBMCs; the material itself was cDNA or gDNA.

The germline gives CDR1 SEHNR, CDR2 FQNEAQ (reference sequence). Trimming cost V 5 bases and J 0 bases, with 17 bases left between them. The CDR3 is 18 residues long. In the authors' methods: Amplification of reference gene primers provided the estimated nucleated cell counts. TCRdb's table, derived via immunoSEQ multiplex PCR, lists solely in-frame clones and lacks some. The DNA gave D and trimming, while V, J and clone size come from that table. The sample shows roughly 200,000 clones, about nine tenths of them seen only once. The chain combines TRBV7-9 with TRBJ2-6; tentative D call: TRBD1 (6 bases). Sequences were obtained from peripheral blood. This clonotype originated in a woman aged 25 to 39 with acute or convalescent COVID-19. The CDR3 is CASSGSWGRSSGANVLTF. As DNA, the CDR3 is TGTGCCAGCAGCGGCTCGTGGGGGCGCAGCTCTGGGGCCAACGTCCTGACTTTC.